This T cell receptor (beta chain) was recovered during a study of T cell responses to AZD1222 COVID-19 vaccine. Concerning this clone itself: As yet, its antigen is unknown.

The V gene lost 3 bases and the J gene lost 8 bases, with 14 bases spanning the gap. The CDR3 spans 15 residues. Study-level findings and limits: Reportedly, close to half of spike-specific TCRs are directed against unmutated variant regions. None of the repertoires were sampled until the peak T cell response had passed. Only a handful of AZD1222 recipients were seropositive at baseline.

Measured with immunoSEQ multiplex PCR; TCRdb has only the in-frame clones, and not every one. The top ten clones hold more than 3.5% of a sample with 150,000 or so clones, 92% of them seen once. The input for sequencing was peripheral blood, taken on day 0 of AZD1222 vaccination. This TCR was sampled from an adult in good health. This chain connects TRBV23-1 to TRBJ1-6; weak D call: TRBD1 (6 bases). TRBV23-1 is noted as an ORF with a role that remains uncertain. DNA for the CDR3: TGCGCCAGCAGTCACGTCCGGGACAAATATTCACCCCTCCACTTT. It yields the protein CASSHVRDKYSPLHF.